The T cell receptor (beta chain) described here comes from a study of blood T cells in healthy people across ages. Looking at the study overall: Template switching recovered approximately one barcoded beta molecule for every two T cells. Findings and caveats of the study: It was not known whether donors were CMV positive (a possible confounder of expanded clonotype changes). Long-lived donors carried more naive CD4+ cells and greater diversity than aged donors.

Peripheral blood, roughly 9.1 milliliters per donor, was collected. The CDR3 is 14 amino acids. Germline assignment: CDR1 MNHEY and CDR2 SMNVEV (reference sequence). The V and J ends lost 3 bases and 6 bases respectively, with 11 bases between them. About this clonotype itself: Its antigen remains unknown.

PCR was performed a second time for roughly 6 to 12 cycles using a sample-barcoded 5' primer and a J-beta primer mix. A single record per CDR3 protein comes from TCRdb applying MiXCR to the 5' RACE reads. The sample has about a million distinct CDR3 sequences, more than 30% seen once. The chain employs TRBV27 and TRBJ2-2, with D unresolved. Material: blood. This TCR came from a man aged 18 to 29 in good health. The CDR3: CASSFRQVSGELFF. CDR3 in DNA: TGTGCCAGCAGTTTCCGTCAGGTGTCCGGGGAGCTGTTTTTT.